A selection of T cell receptor beta chains follows, all from one sample in a study of read filtering for tumor transcriptome and immune sequencing. TCRdb ran MiXCR on the reads and lists one entry per CDR3 protein. The sample gives 8,500 to 9,500 distinct CDR3 sequences, 15% to 20% of which show up once; about 25% is in the top ten. Material for sequencing was a population of CD138-negative cells sorted from bone marrow. The source is a donor aged 40 or older with multiple myeloma. Each CDR3 is given with its conserved first and last residue.

TRBJ2-1,TRBV7-8,CASSPWEGAGYNEQFF
TRBJ2-1,TRBV6-2/TRBV6-3,CASTKRGTPTNNEQFF
TRBJ2-1,TRBV14,CASSHQMGNEQFF
TRBJ2-3,TRBV19,CASSIQGATADTQYF
TRBJ2-3,TRBV5-1,CASILGTNTDTQYF
TRBJ2-7,TRBV27,CASSQTDRADYEQYF
TRBJ2-2,TRBV4-1,CASSRGNTGELFF
TRBJ2-2,TRBV11-2,CASSLDRELFF
TRBJ2-6,TRBV7-9,CASSLSYPTSGSSGANVLTF
TRBJ1-1,TRBV5-1,CASSPALVDGDGEAFF
TRBJ2-6,TRBV5-4,CASSRSATGSAGANVLTF
TRBJ2-5,TRBV20-1,CSARDLGRMEETQYF
TRBJ2-3,TRBV7-9,CASSPSFMGTDTQYF
TRBJ1-2,TRBV6-5,CASRPTGANYGYTF
TRBJ2-1,TRBV7-9,CASYKKLDSEQSF
TRBJ1-3,TRBV7-9,CASSLVYGSGNTIYF
TRBJ2-1,TRBV7-2,CASSFPTSGRAGNEQFF
TRBJ1-5,TRBV27,CASTREGDSNQPQHF
TRBJ2-2,TRBV20-1,CSAAGPSPGELFF
TRBJ2-6,TRBV20-1,CSARDRGTGISGANVLTF
TRBJ2-7,TRBV13,CASGRIPYEQYF
TRBJ2-6,TRBV7-8,CASSLVSGLGANVLTF
TRBJ2-7,TRBV6-5,CASKKGLAGDEQYF
TRBJ1-3,TRBV7-2,CASSFGSTGNTIYF
TRBJ1-3,TRBV7-2,CASSYLKGGGNTIYF
TRBJ2-7,TRBV27,CASSPRRQGAYEQYF
TRBJ2-5,TRBV24-1,CATSDIQGPKQETQYF
TRBJ1-2,TRBV3-1,CASSQDAEAGATF
TRBJ2-7,TRBV15,CATSRPGQERAYEQYF
TRBJ1-2,TRBV19,CASSIDPAGAAYGYTF
TRBJ2-3,TRBV30,CAWKAGGDTQYF
TRBJ2-1,TRBV29-1,CSVAGTGPAYNEQFF
TRBJ2-7,TRBV4-1,CASSQDLGSYEQYF
TRBJ2-3,TRBV13,CASSPGASGGPRRDTQYF
TRBJ2-2,TRBV19,CASSILGGFGELFF
TRBJ2-1,TRBV5-1,CASSLGPGRSSYNEQFF
TRBJ1-1,TRBV6-2/TRBV6-3,CASSFRGLMNTEAFF
TRBJ2-3,TRBV7-2,CASTWAPGGASSTDTQYF
TRBJ1-5,TRBV3-1,CASSPRSGSNQPQHF